This T cell receptor (beta chain) emerged from a study of cytomegalovirus exposure and HLA in healthy donors. The overall study: The 120 validation repertoires were produced on the same platform as the roughly 700 repertoires of the first cohort. This was reported in a later analysis. Whole-study results and caveats: The study recorded 164 TCR beta chains that were cytomegalovirus-associated. As was reported, the classifier diagnosed cytomegalovirus status with high specificity and sensitivity. The dataset shows that most TCR sequences were rare, while some public TCRs occurred in many donors.

Only in-frame clones appear in the TCRdb table, and some are missing; sequencing was by immunoSEQ multiplex PCR. The table includes about 160,000 clones, nearly 90% detected once. As for this clone: Its specificity is unknown.

The CDR3 is 16 amino acids. Trimming removed 4 bases at V and 3 bases at J, with 16 bases between. Germline V gives CDR1 SGHDT, CDR2 YYEEEE. This TCR was recovered from a woman under 30 in good health and CMV-seropositive. The sequenced sample was PBMCs. The V call is TRBV5-6, the J call TRBJ2-2, with TRBD1 as a possible D gene (6 bases). The CDR3 here is CASSGRQPGDTGELFF. The CDR3 DNA reads as TGTGCCAGCAGCGGAAGACAACCAGGGGACACCGGGGAGCTGTTTTTT.